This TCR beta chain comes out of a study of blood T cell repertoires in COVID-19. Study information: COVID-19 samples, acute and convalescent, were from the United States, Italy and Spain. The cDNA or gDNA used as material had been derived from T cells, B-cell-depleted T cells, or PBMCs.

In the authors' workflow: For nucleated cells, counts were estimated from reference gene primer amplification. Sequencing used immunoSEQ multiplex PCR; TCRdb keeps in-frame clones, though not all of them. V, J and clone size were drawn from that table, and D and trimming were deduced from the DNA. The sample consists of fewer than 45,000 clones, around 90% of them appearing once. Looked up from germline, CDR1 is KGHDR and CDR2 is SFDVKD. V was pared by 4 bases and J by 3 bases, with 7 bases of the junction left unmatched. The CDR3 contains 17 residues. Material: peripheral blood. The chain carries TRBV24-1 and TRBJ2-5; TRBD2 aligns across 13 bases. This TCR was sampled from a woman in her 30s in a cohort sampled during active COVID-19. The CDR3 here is CATSDRGLAGVEETQYF. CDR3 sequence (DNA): TGTGCCACCAGTGACCGAGGACTAGCGGGAGTCGAAGAGACCCAGTACTTC.